A selection of T cell receptor beta chains follows, all from one sample in a study of T cell responses to AZD1222 COVID-19 vaccine. Using immunoSEQ multiplex PCR, the repertoire was profiled, and TCRdb retains in-frame clones only, with some absent. This sample has 200,000 to 300,000 clones, with roughly 93% found just once. Sequencing used peripheral blood, obtained on day 0 of AZD1222 vaccination. These TCRs come from an adult in good health. Each CDR3 is given with its conserved first and last residue. A D gene is named only where the DNA matches it firmly. Clone size is given for some rows only: seen once, a few or many times, or a class if the clone is expanded.

clone size	D gene	V gene	J gene	CDR3 DNA	CDR3 protein
.	.	TRBV27	TRBJ1-1	TGTGCCAGCAGTGAGCAGGGGAGAGCTGAAGCTTTCTTT	CASSEQGRAEAFF
.	TRBD1	TRBV6-5	TRBJ1-5	TGTGCCAGCAGTACCACAGGGGACAATCAGCCCCAGCATTTT	CASSTTGDNQPQHF
.	TRBD2	TRBV4-3	TRBJ2-7	TGCGCCAGCAGCCCTGCCCCGGCGGGGGGCTTGGGGGCCTACGAGCAGTACTTC	CASSPAPAGGLGAYEQYF
.	TRBD2	TRBV28	TRBJ2-7	TGTGCCAGCAGCTATACGATTCCTAGCGGGAGAAGCCACGAGCAGTACTTC	CASSYTIPSGRSHEQYF
.	.	TRBV2	TRBJ1-5	TGTGCCAGCAGTACCGATCTATCCGGTCAGCCCCAGCATTTT	CASSTDLSGQPQHF
.	.	TRBV12-3/TRBV12-4	TRBJ1-5	TGTGCCAGCAGTTCTGGGGGTGTTCAGCCCCAGCATTTT	CASSSGGVQPQHF
once	.	TRBV6-6	TRBJ1-1	TGTGCCAGCAGTTACTCGAGACAAGAGCCAATGTCTTTCTTT	CASSYSRQEPMSFF
.	TRBD1	TRBV4-1	TRBJ1-3	TGCGCCAGCAGCCAAGAGGGAATGGGACAGGGAAACACCATATATTTT	CASSQEGMGQGNTIYF
.	.	TRBV5-1	TRBJ2-2	TGCGCCAGCGGAGGGGGCTCAGGGGCCGGGGAGCTGTTTTTT	CASGGGSGAGELFF
.	.	TRBV12-3/TRBV12-4	TRBJ2-7	TGTGCCAGCAGTTTACTAGAAGGCGAGCAGTACTTC	CASSLLEGEQYF
.	TRBD1	TRBV11-1	TRBJ2-2	TGTGCCAGTGGCCAGGGGGTCACCGGGGAGCTGTTTTTT	CASGQGVTGELFF
.	.	TRBV7-2	TRBJ2-7	TGTGCCAGCAGCTCCTGGCGGGCCTACGAGCAGTACTTC	CASSSWRAYEQYF
.	TRBD1	TRBV5-6	TRBJ2-2	TGTGCCACGCACAGGGGAACCGGGGAGCTGTTTTTT	CATHRGTGELFF
.	.	TRBV6-5	TRBJ2-2	TGTGCCAGCAGCAGGGCAGACGTCACCGGGGAGCTGTTTTTT	CASSRADVTGELFF
.	.	TRBV6-6	TRBJ2-2	TGTGCCAGCAGCCCACAGGGAAGCACCGGGGAGCTGTTTTTT	CASSPQGSTGELFF
.	.	TRBV12-3/TRBV12-4	TRBJ2-2	TGTGCCAGCAGCCCAGGGACCGGGGAGCTGTTTTTT	CASSPGTGELFF
.	.	TRBV28	TRBJ1-1	TGTGCCAGCACCCACGAGGAGGGCACTGAAGCTTTCTTT	CASTHEEGTEAFF
few	.	TRBV6-5	TRBJ1-3	TGTGCCAGCAGACGGAGCTTTTCTGGAAACACCATATATTTT	CASRRSFSGNTIYF
.	TRBD2	TRBV7-2	TRBJ2-7	TGTGCCAGCAGCCCGACACGTAGCGGGAGGTACGAGCAGTACTTC	CASSPTRSGRYEQYF
.	TRBD2	TRBV9	TRBJ2-5	TGTGCCAGCACCCCCGGACTAGCGGGAGATCGGGGAGAGACCCAGTACTTC	CASTPGLAGDRGETQYF
.	.	TRBV5-4	TRBJ1-1	TGTGCCAGCAGCTCGGCTCGGGGCTCTGAAGCTTTCTTT	CASSSARGSEAFF
.	TRBD1	TRBV12-3/TRBV12-4	TRBJ1-2	TGTGCCAGCAGGCGACAGGGGGCAAATGGCTACACCTTC	CASRRQGANGYTF
.	TRBD1	TRBV9	TRBJ1-1	TGTGCCAGCAGCGTAGGGGTCGGACAGGGGATCCCTGAAGCTTTCTTT	CASSVGVGQGIPEAFF
once	TRBD1	TRBV4-1	TRBJ2-7	TGCGCCAGCAGCCCAGGGACAGGGGGCTACGAGCAGTACTTC	CASSPGTGGYEQYF
.	TRBD2	TRBV28	TRBJ2-7	TGTGCCATCGGACTAGCGGGTATCACCTCCTACGAGCAGTACTTC	CAIGLAGITSYEQYF
.	.	TRBV6-5	TRBJ2-5	TGTGCCAGCAAAGTAAACAGGGATTACCAAGAGACCCAGTACTTC	CASKVNRDYQETQYF
few	.	TRBV28	TRBJ1-2	TGTGCCAGCAGTTTACAGGCCGGGTATGGCTACACCTTC	CASSLQAGYGYTF
.	.	TRBV12-3/TRBV12-4	TRBJ1-6	TGTGCCAGCAGTTTATACCGCGGTTCACCCCTCCACTTT	CASSLYRGSPLHF
.	.	TRBV7-9	TRBJ2-2	TGTGCCAGCAGCTTAAACAGGAGATACACCGGGGAGCTGTTTTTT	CASSLNRRYTGELFF
once	TRBD1	TRBV2	TRBJ2-7	TGTGCCAGCAGTCGACCCAGGGGGCGCGTGTACGAGCAGTACTTC	CASSRPRGRVYEQYF
.	.	TRBV5-6	TRBJ1-2	TGTGCCAGCACCACCCACGGCGCTGGGGTTGGCTACACCTTC	CASTTHGAGVGYTF
.	TRBD2	TRBV19	TRBJ2-1	TGTGCCAGTAGTATAGGACGACTAGCGGGAGGCCGGGGGTGGTTCTTC	CASSIGRLAGGRGWFF
few	.	TRBV5-1	TRBJ1-1	TGCGCCAGCAGCCGAGTTACAGCTAACACTGAAGCTTTCTTT	CASSRVTANTEAFF
.	TRBD1	TRBV5-4	TRBJ1-5	TGTGCCAGCAGCTTCGACAGGGAACAGCCCCAGCATTTT	CASSFDREQPQHF
.	TRBD2	TRBV28	TRBJ2-2	TGTGCCAGCAGAACTAGCGGGATTAACACCGGGGAGCTGTTTTTT	CASRTSGINTGELFF
.	.	TRBV7-8	TRBJ2-2	TGTGCCAGCAGCTCGTATGAGGAGGGCGGGGAGCTGTTTTTT	CASSSYEEGGELFF
.	TRBD1	TRBV5-1	TRBJ1-2	TGCGCCAGCTCTTCGACAGGGCTCTATGGCTACACCTTC	CASSSTGLYGYTF
.	.	TRBV7-6	TRBJ2-1	TGTGCCAGCAGCCCCTGGGGTAGCGGCTCAGCGAATGAGCAGTTCTTC	CASSPWGSGSANEQFF
.	TRBD1	TRBV6-1	TRBJ2-5	TGTGCCAGCAGTGAAGTGGGACAGGGGATTCGAGAGACCCAGTACTTC	CASSEVGQGIRETQYF
.	.	TRBV28	TRBJ2-1	TGTGCCAGCAGTTTATATCTCGGGGGCGAGCAGTTCTTC	CASSLYLGGEQFF
.	TRBD2	TRBV19	TRBJ2-7	TGTGCCAGTAGTATAGGACTAGCGGGAGGCGACGAGCAGTACTTC	CASSIGLAGGDEQYF
few	.	TRBV28	TRBJ2-7	TGTGCCAGCAGTTTAGTGGGTGGCGAGCAGTACTTC	CASSLVGGEQYF